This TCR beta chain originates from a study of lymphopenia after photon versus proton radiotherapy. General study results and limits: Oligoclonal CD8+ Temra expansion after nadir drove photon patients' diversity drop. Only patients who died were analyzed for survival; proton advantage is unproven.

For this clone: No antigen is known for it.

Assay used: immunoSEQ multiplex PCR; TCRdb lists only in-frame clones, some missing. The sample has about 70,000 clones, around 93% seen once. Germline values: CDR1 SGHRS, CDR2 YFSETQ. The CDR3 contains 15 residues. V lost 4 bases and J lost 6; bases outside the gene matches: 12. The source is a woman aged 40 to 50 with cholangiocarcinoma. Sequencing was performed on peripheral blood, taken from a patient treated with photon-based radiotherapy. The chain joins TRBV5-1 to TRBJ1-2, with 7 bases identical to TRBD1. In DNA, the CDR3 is TGCGCCAGCAGCACCCAGGGTCAGGGGGGCAATGGCTACACCTTC. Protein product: CASSTQGQGGNGYTF.